A single T cell receptor (beta chain) is shown here with its context. Its antigen is not known. After removal of 2 bases from V and 7 bases from J, the junction contained 7 bases not matched to a gene. There are 15 residues in the CDR3. The germline V gene has CDR1 MNHEY and CDR2 SMNVEV (reference sequence). This entry belongs to a study of shared clonotypes between healthy human individuals. Profiled with immunoSEQ multiplex PCR; TCRdb holds only in-frame clones, not every one. Of roughly 590,000 clones detected, just under 97% appear once; the ten largest clones hold 0.095% to 0.12%. Only CD45RO-negative cells positively selected for CCR7 counted as naive CD8 cells, so terminally differentiated effector memory CD45RA+ cells were excluded. Study observations and caveats: Memory subsets generally showed lower estimated richness than naive subsets.

The chain is built from TRBV27 and TRBJ2-2, with TRBD1 matching 7 bases. The sample was naive CD8+ T cells sorted from blood. The TCR sequence derives from a woman younger than 45 in good health. The CDR3 sequence is CASSLGTGADGELFF. The CDR3 nucleotides are TGTGCCAGCAGTTTAGGAACAGGGGCGGACGGGGAGCTGTTTTTT.